Shown below are 3 T cell receptor beta chains from a single sample sequenced in a study of cytomegalovirus exposure and HLA in healthy donors. Primers included in the PCR were 60 Vbeta and 13 Jbeta primers. Measured with immunoSEQ multiplex PCR; TCRdb has only the in-frame clones, and not every one. Of about 64,000 clones in the sample, under 85% were seen once. Sequencing input: PBMCs. The origin of the receptors is a male donor in good health and CMV-seropositive.

The chain links TRBV6-4 to TRBJ1-1; 7 bases are a match to TRBD1. The junction had 5 bases not matched to a gene; V was cut back by 6 bases and J by 1 base. Looked up from germline, CDR1 is MRHNA and CDR2 is SNTAGT. This CDR3 region has 14 residues. The CDR3 loop reads CASREHRGNTEAFF. CDR3 DNA: TGTGCCAGCAGGGAGCACAGGGGGAACACTGAAGCTTTCTTT.

The chain links TRBV7-9 to TRBJ2-5; possibly TRBD2 for D (5 bases). The germline V gene encodes CDR1 SEHNR and CDR2 FQNEAQ (reference sequence). V lost 0 bases to trimming and J lost 7 bases, with 9 bases between them. The CDR3 totals 13 residues. CDR3 coding DNA: TGTGCCAGCAGCTTAGCGGGCGGGCCGACCCAGTACTTC. It codes for CASSLAGGPTQYF.

The CDR3 sequence is CASSPGQGVINQPQHF. In DNA, the CDR3 is TGTGCCAGCAGTCCAGGACAGGGGGTGATCAATCAGCCCCAGCATTTT. The V and J genes are TRBV27 and TRBJ1-5; TRBD1 matches at 10 bases. The germline gives CDR1 MNHEY, CDR2 SMNVEV (reference sequence). With 5 bases clipped from V and 3 bases from J, the junction kept 7 bases outside the gene matches. The CDR3 extends over 16 amino acids.